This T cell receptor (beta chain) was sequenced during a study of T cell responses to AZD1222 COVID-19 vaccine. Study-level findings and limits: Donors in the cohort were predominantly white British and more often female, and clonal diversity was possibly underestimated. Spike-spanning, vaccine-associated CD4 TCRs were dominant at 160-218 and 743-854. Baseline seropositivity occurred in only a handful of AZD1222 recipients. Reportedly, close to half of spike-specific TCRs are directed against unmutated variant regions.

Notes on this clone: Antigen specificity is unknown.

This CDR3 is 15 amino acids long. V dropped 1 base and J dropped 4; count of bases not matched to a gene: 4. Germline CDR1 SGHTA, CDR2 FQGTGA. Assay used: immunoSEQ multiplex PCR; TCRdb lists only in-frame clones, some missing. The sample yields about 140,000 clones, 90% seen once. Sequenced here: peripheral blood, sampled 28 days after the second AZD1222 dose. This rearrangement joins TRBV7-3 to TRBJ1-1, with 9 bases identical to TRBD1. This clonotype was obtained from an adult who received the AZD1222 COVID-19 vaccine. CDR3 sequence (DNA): TGTGCCAGCAGCTTAAGTGGGGGACAGGGCACTGAAGCTTTCTTT. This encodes CASSLSGGQGTEAFF.